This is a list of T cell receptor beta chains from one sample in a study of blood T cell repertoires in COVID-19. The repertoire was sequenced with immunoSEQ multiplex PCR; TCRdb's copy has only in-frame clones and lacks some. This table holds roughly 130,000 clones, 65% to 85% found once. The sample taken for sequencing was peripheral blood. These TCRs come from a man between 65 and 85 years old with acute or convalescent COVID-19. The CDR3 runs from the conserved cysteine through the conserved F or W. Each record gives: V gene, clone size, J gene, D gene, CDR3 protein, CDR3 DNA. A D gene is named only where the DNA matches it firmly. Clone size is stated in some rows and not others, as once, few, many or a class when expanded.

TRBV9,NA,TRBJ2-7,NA,CASSPFMGGSYEQYF,TGTGCCAGCAGCCCATTCATGGGGGGCTCCTACGAGCAGTACTTC
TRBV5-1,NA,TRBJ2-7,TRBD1,CASSSGQGTHEQYF,TGCGCCAGCAGCTCCGGACAGGGTACCCACGAGCAGTACTTC
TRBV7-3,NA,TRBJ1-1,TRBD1,CASSLTPGGNTEAFF,TGTGCCAGCAGCTTAACGCCAGGGGGGAACACTGAAGCTTTCTTT
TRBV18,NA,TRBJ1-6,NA,CASSPNQPGNSPLHF,TGTGCCAGCTCACCAAACCAGCCAGGGAATTCACCCCTCCACTTT
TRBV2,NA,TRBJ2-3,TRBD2,CASIPASGGGSTDTQYF,TGTGCCAGCATTCCGGCTAGCGGGGGAGGTAGCACAGATACGCAGTATTTT
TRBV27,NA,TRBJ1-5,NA,CASRPWGGNQPQHF,TGTGCCAGCAGACCGTGGGGAGGCAATCAGCCCCAGCATTTT
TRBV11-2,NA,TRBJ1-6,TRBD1,CASSLVSGGQGGSPLHF,TGTGCCAGCAGCTTAGTTTCCGGGGGACAGGGTGGGTCACCCCTCCACTTT
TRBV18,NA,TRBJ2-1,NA,CASSTDNEQFF,TGTGCCAGCTCTACAGACAATGAGCAGTTCTTC
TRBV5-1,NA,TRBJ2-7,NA,CASSFRPASVSTARGRSYEQYF,TGCGCCAGCAGCTTCCGCCCTGCATCGGTATCGACGGCGCGGGGGCGATCCTACGAGCAGTACTTC
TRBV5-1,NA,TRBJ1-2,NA,CASSLTGSEGGYTF,TGCGCCAGCAGCTTAACGGGGTCCGAAGGTGGCTACACCTTC
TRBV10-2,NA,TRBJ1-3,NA,CASGTPSGNTIYF,TGCGCCAGCGGGACACCCTCTGGAAACACCATATATTTT
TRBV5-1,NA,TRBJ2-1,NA,CASSLDGNEQFF,TGCGCCAGCAGCTTGGACGGGAATGAGCAGTTCTTC
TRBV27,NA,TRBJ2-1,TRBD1,CASSARTGWGNEQFF,TGTGCCAGCAGTGCCCGGACAGGGTGGGGCAATGAGCAGTTCTTC
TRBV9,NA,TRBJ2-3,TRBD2,CASSENEAGSTDTQYF,TGTGCCAGCAGCGAGAATGAAGCGGGGAGCACAGATACGCAGTATTTT
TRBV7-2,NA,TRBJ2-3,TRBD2,CASSPGTSGGATDTQYF,TGTGCCAGCAGCCCCGGGACTAGCGGGGGGGCCACAGATACGCAGTATTTT
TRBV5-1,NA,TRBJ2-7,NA,CASSPTAGSSYEQYF,TGCGCCAGCAGCCCTACAGCCGGCAGCTCCTACGAGCAGTACTTC
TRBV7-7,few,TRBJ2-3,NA,CASRSGTHEIGDPTDTQYF,TGTGCTAGTCGCTCAGGGACTCACGAAATCGGGGACCCCACAGATACGCAGTATTTT
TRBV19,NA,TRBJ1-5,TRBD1,CASSILTGKNQPQHF,TGTGCCAGTAGTATTCTGACAGGGAAGAATCAGCCCCAGCATTTT
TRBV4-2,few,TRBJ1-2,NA,CASSQDGGGNYGYTF,TGTGCCAGCAGCCAAGATGGTGGGGGCAACTATGGCTACACCTTC
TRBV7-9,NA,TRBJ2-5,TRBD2,CASSSFLAGGQETQYF,TGTGCCAGCAGCTCTTTTTTAGCGGGGGGGCAAGAGACCCAGTACTTC
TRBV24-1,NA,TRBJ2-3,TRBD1,CATSDPPGQGKLDTQYF,TGTGCCACCAGTGACCCCCCGGGACAGGGAAAGTTAGATACGCAGTATTTT
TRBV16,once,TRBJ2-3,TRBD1,CASSQGTFLRDRAAVTDTQYF,TGTGCCAGCAGCCAAGGCACGTTTCTAAGGGACAGGGCGGCCGTCACAGATACGCAGTATTTT
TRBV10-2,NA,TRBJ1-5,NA,CASSDRAWRQPQHF,TGCGCCAGCAGTGACAGGGCTTGGCGTCAGCCCCAGCATTTT
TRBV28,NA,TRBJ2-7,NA,CASTSGFPYEQYF,TGTGCCAGCACCTCCGGGTTCCCCTACGAGCAGTACTTC
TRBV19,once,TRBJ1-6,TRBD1,CASSLTGVNNSPLHF,TGTGCCAGTAGCCTAACAGGGGTTAATAATTCACCCCTCCACTTT
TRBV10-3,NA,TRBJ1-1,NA,CATQGVMNTEAFF,TGTGCCACCCAAGGGGTCATGAACACTGAAGCTTTCTTT
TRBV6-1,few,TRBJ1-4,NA,CASSELGGSTNEKLFF,TGTGCCAGCAGTGAACTCGGGGGGTCAACTAATGAAAAACTGTTTTTT
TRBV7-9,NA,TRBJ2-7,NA,CASSYPRRGIGEQYF,TGTGCCAGCAGCTACCCAAGGCGGGGAATCGGCGAGCAGTACTTC
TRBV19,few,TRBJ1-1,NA,CASSIGQAAIIKMNTEAFF,TGTGCCAGTAGTATAGGCCAGGCAGCAATCATAAAAATGAACACTGAAGCTTTCTTT
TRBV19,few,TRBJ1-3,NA,CASSEAGNTIYF,TGTGCCAGTAGTGAAGCGGGAAACACCATATATTTT
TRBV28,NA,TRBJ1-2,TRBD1,CASSLAGRTGKDYGYTF,TGTGCCAGCAGTTTAGCGGGACGGACAGGGAAAGACTATGGCTACACCTTC
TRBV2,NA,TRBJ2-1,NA,CASSDLAASSYNEQFF,TGTGCCAGCAGCGACTTAGCGGCTAGCTCCTACAATGAGCAGTTCTTC
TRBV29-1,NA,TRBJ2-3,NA,CSVCLAASDTQYF,TGCAGCGTTTGTCTAGCAGCATCAGATACGCAGTATTTT
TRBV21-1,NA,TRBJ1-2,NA,CASSRTHRASHGYTF,TGTGCCAGCAGCAGAACCCACAGGGCGTCTCATGGCTACACCTTC
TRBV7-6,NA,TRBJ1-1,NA,CASSSRVGYSGTEAFF,TGTGCCAGCAGCTCCCGAGTGGGTTACTCAGGCACTGAAGCTTTCTTT
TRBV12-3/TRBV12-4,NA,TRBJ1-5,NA,CASSFFGQPQHF,TGTGCCAGCAGTTTTTTCGGTCAGCCCCAGCATTTT
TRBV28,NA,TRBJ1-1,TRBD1,CASSRGAEAFF,TGTGCCAGCAGCAGGGGGGCTGAAGCTTTCTTT
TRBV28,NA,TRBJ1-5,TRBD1,CASSFLRDRVNQLQHF,TGTGCCAGCAGTTTCCTCCGGGACAGGGTCAATCAGCTCCAGCATTTT
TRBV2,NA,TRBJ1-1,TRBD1,CASSRDRGMNTEAFF,TGTGCCAGCAGCCGGGACAGGGGTATGAACACTGAAGCTTTCTTT
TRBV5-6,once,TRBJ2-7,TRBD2,CASSLRGLTLAEQYF,TGTGCCAGCAGCTTAAGGGGACTAACTTTGGCCGAGCAGTACTTC
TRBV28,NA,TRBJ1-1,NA,CASSFQLRGMNTEAFF,TGTGCCAGCAGTTTTCAGCTTAGGGGCATGAACACTGAAGCTTTCTTT
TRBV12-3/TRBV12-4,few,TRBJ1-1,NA,CASSRGVETEAFF,TGTGCCAGCAGTCGAGGAGTCGAGACTGAAGCTTTCTTT
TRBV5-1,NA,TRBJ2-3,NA,CASSPSVARSLTDTQYF,TGCGCCAGCAGCCCCTCAGTAGCGAGGTCCCTCACAGATACGCAGTATTTT
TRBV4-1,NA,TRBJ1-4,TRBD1,CASSQGQGGTNEKLFF,TGCGCCAGCAGCCAAGGACAGGGTGGAACTAATGAAAAACTGTTTTTT
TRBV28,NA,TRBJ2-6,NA,CASRPGQSSGANVLTF,TGTGCCAGCAGACCTGGACAGAGCTCTGGGGCCAACGTCCTGACTTTC
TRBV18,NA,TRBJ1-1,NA,CASSPKLLVGRENTEAFF,TGTGCCAGCTCACCCAAACTCCTGGTGGGCAGGGAGAACACTGAAGCTTTCTTT
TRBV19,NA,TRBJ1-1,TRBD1,CASSGQGRNTEAFF,TGTGCCAGTAGTGGACAGGGACGGAACACTGAAGCTTTCTTT
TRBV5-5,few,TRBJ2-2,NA,CASSAIYTGELFF,TGTGCCAGCAGCGCCATCTATACCGGGGAGCTGTTTTTT
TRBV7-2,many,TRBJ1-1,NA,CASSSRPGPLNTEAFF,TGTGCCAGCAGCTCTCGTCCAGGGCCACTGAACACTGAAGCTTTCTTT
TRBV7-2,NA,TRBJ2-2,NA,CASSPSVTGELFF,TGTGCCAGCAGCCCGAGTGTTACCGGGGAGCTGTTTTTT
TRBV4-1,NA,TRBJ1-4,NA,CASSQSSQGRASEKLFF,TGCGCCAGCAGCCAAAGTTCTCAGGGCAGGGCGAGTGAAAAACTGTTTTTT
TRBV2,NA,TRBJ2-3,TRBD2,CASSEELAGGKNTQYF,TGTGCCAGCAGTGAAGAACTAGCGGGGGGAAAAAATACGCAGTATTTT
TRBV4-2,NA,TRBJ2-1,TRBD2,CASSQDRGLAGHNEQFF,TGTGCCAGCAGCCAAGATAGAGGACTAGCGGGGCACAATGAGCAGTTCTTC
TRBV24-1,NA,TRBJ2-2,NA,CATFSTGGAGELFF,TGTGCCACCTTTTCCACGGGTGGCGCCGGGGAGCTGTTTTTT
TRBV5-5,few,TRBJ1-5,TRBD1,CASSLTGVESNQPQHF,TGTGCCAGCAGCCTGACAGGGGTGGAGAGCAATCAGCCCCAGCATTTT
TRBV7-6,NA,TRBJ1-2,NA,CASSQEAGINYGYTF,TGTGCCAGCAGCCAGGAGGCAGGAATTAACTATGGCTACACCTTC
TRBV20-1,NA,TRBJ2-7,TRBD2,CSAIDPLAGGGYEQYF,TGCAGTGCTATTGACCCTCTAGCGGGGGGCGGTTACGAGCAGTACTTC